This T cell receptor beta chain was sequenced during a study of T cell responses to AZD1222 COVID-19 vaccine. Germline-derived CDR1 and CDR2 are MDHEN and SYDVKM. The CDR3 has 15 residues. The V gene lost 2 bases and the J gene lost 0 bases, with 5 bases spanning the gap. Here immunoSEQ multiplex PCR was the method, and the copy in TCRdb shows in-frame clones only, minus some. The profile shows 100,000 to 150,000 clones, over 75% of them singletons. Study findings and constraints: Dominant CD4 TCR responses targeted spike regions 160-218 and 743-854. The breadth and depth of Spike-specific TCRs increased once two AZD1222 doses had been given.

About this clone: The antigen is not known.

The input for sequencing was peripheral blood, taken on day 0 of AZD1222 vaccination. The TCR originated in an adult in good health. J is TRBJ2-6 and V is TRBV28; D remains unclear. In nucleotides, the CDR3 is TGTGCCAGCAGTTTAGAGGCCTCTGGGGCCAACGTCCTGACTTTC. This gives the protein CASSLEASGANVLTF.